Detailed here is one TCR beta chain. Its target is not known. This sample is part of a study of vaccination effects on CD4 cells after COVID-19. As for the study in general: After the second dose, samples were taken at median day 72.

Profiling relied on immunoSEQ multiplex PCR, and the TCRdb table lists in-frame clones only, not all of them. The sample has 43,000 or so clones, around 70% seen once. This CDR3 region has 15 residues. CDR1 and CDR2 from the germline V gene are MNHEY and SVGAGI. V shed 4 bases and J shed 6 bases, with 18 bases lying between them. Culturing for roughly 9 days preceded CD4+ T cell isolation. The cohort was immunized with two doses of either the BNT162b2 or mRNA-1273 vaccine. None of these healthy vaccinees had been infected with SARS-CoV-2 before vaccination. Here the sequenced sample was CD4+ T cells from PBMCs cultured without peptide, taken after COVID-19 vaccination. The sequence was obtained from a human donor who received a COVID-19 vaccine. The chain recombines TRBV6-5 with TRBJ1-1, with TRBD1 as a possible D gene (5 bases). This CDR3 is CASSFEDWQGAEAFF. CDR3 sequence (DNA): TGTGCCAGCAGTTTTGAGGACTGGCAGGGCGCTGAAGCTTTCTTT.